These 5 T cell receptor beta chains were all obtained from the same sample, sequenced in a study of a mutant IDH1 vaccine in newly diagnosed glioma. The antigens for these receptors are not known. Assay: immunoSEQ multiplex PCR; the TCRdb copy retains only in-frame clones and omits some. This sample has under 95,000 clones, with roughly nine tenths found just once. Time point specified: week 5, during vaccination. Each dose delivered 300 ug of mutant IDH1 20-mer peptide subcutaneously with imiquimod. The input for sequencing was PBMCs, taken from a glioma patient whose treatment included an IDH1 peptide vaccine. The receptors come from a woman aged 50 to 65 with glioma.

This chain uses TRBV28 with TRBJ1-6; TRBD1 might be the D (5 bases). Germline-derived CDR1 and CDR2 are MDHEN and SYDVKM. Trimming left V 7 bases short and J 16 bases short, with 17 bases between. This CDR3 has 12 residues. The DNA for the CDR3 is TGTGCCAGCACCCCCCCCCGGGGACCTCTCCACTTT. Translated, it gives CASTPPRGPLHF.

The chain has TRBV6-5 and TRBJ2-1, with a weak D call TRBD1 (6 bases). V lost 5 bases and J lost 9, with 8 bases in between. The germline V gene has CDR1 MNHEY and CDR2 SVGAGI. This CDR3 region has 11 residues. The CDR3 is CASSLGGEQFF. CDR3 bases: TGTGCCAGCAGTCTAGGGGGTGAGCAGTTCTTC.

This clone showed up just a few times. The V and J genes are TRBV28 and TRBJ1-5; D not resolved. CDR3 size: 16 residues. V dropped 3 bases and J dropped 3 bases, with 15 bases sitting between them. Germline values: CDR1 MDHEN, CDR2 SYDVKM. In DNA, the CDR3 is TGTGCCAGCAGTTTGGGGAGAGGACCGAACAATCAGCCCCAGCATTTT. Its protein product is CASSLGRGPNNQPQHF.

The V and J genes are TRBV6-5 and TRBJ1-2; D is uncertain. The germline CDR1 and CDR2 sequences are MNHEY and SVGAGI. The V gene lost 8 bases and the J gene lost 4 bases, with 17 bases spanning the gap. The CDR3 has 14 residues. The CDR3 DNA reads TGTGCCAGCCTCCCGGCCGGAAGGCCCTATGGCTACACCTTC. This gives the protein CASLPAGRPYGYTF.

The sample holds one count of this clone. The CDR3 DNA reads TGTGCCAGCAGTTTACGAGGACTAGCGGCCATTACCGGGGAGCTGTTTTTT. It specifies CASSLRGLAAITGELFF. The chain is built from TRBV27 and TRBJ2-2, with TRBD2 identical over 10 bases. J lost 5 bases, V lost 2 bases, and 8 bases had no gene match. Germline lookup yields CDR1 MNHEY and CDR2 SMNVEV (reference sequence). This CDR3 spans 17 amino acids.